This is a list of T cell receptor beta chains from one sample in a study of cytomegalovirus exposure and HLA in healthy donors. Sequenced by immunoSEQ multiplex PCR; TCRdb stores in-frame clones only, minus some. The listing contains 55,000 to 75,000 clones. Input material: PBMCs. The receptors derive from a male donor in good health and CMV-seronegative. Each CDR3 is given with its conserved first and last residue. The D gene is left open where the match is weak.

CASSPAWGGADTGELFF,TGTGCCAGCAGCCCTGCCTGGGGGGGGGCCGACACCGGGGAGCTGTTTTTT,NA,TRBJ2-2,TRBV11-3
CASSLAADQETQYF,TGTGCCAGCAGCTTGGCGGCGGATCAAGAGACCCAGTACTTC,NA,TRBJ2-5,TRBV5-8
CASSVSGVTEAFF,TGTGCCAGCAGCGTTTCAGGGGTCACTGAAGCTTTCTTT,NA,TRBJ1-1,TRBV9
CASSNQGHGNSPLHF,TGTGCCAGCTCAAACCAGGGACACGGAAATTCACCCCTCCACTTT,NA,TRBJ1-6,TRBV18
CASRGLAGYNEQFF,TGTGCCAGCAGGGGACTAGCGGGCTACAATGAGCAGTTCTTC,TRBD2,TRBJ2-1,TRBV6-5
CASSSRTSGKETQYF,TGCGCCAGCAGCTCTAGGACTAGCGGGAAAGAGACCCAGTACTTC,TRBD2,TRBJ2-5,TRBV5-1
CASMLGEANVLTF,TGTGCCAGCATGCTCGGGGAGGCCAACGTCCTGACTTTC,NA,TRBJ2-6,TRBV7-9
CASSGGQTGELFF,TGTGCCAGCAGCGGCGGACAAACCGGGGAGCTGTTTTTT,NA,TRBJ2-2,TRBV5-8
CASSLEGVGYTF,TGTGCCAGCAGCTTAGAGGGGGTTGGCTACACCTTC,NA,TRBJ1-2,TRBV7-9
CASSEYDEQYF,TGTGCCAGCAGTGAATATGACGAGCAGTACTTC,NA,TRBJ2-7,TRBV2
CASSALGGQTEQFF,TGTGCCAGCAGCGCCTTAGGGGGACAAACGGAGCAGTTCTTC,NA,TRBJ2-1,TRBV9
CASRAAGGPYGYTF,TGTGCCAGCAGGGCTGCCGGGGGGCCATATGGCTACACCTTC,NA,TRBJ1-2,TRBV6-1
CASSPGTGRDGYTF,TGTGCCAGCTCACCCGGGACAGGGAGAGATGGCTACACCTTC,TRBD1,TRBJ1-2,TRBV18